This TCR beta chain was recovered during a study of long-term antiretroviral therapy in people with HIV. Details on this clone: No conserved phenylalanine or tryptophan is present at the end of the CDR3, so a read error is the likely explanation. The limits of the CDR3 on the DNA are not certain, so only TCRdb's listed CDR3 is given.

With survey level as its setting, the immunoSEQ assay was v3.0. The data were produced by immunoSEQ multiplex PCR, yet TCRdb's version contains in-frame clones alone and is incomplete. The data show approximately 15,000 clones, with 88% seen just once and less than 15% held by the top ten. The specimen comprised unsorted PBMCs, sampled 6.9 years after starting antiretroviral therapy. This clonotype was obtained from a man over 45 with HIV.

The chain's CDR3 is CASSQGGAGSTS. The V gene is TRBV4-2, the J gene TRBJ2-7; TRBD2 is the table's D call and was not checked against the DNA. Germline lookup yields CDR1 LGHNA and CDR2 YNFKEQ. The CDR3 totals 12 residues, both ends included.